A selection of T cell receptor beta chains follows, all from one sample in a study of shared clonotypes between healthy human individuals. Sequencing used immunoSEQ multiplex PCR; TCRdb keeps in-frame clones, though not all of them. Among more than 2,000,000 clones listed, approximately 95% were seen once. Sequenced material: naive CD4+ T cells from PBMCs. The receptors shown here come from a man younger than 30 in good health. Some clones in this sample may be carry-over from other donors' samples. The CDR3 runs from the conserved cysteine through the conserved F or W. Fields, in order: CDR3 length, clone size, V gene, J gene, D gene, CDR3 DNA, CDR3 protein. A D gene is named only where the DNA matches it firmly. Some rows have no size entry. The others give once, few or many, or a class for an expanded clone.

14	-	TRBV5-1	TRBJ2-1	-	TGCGCCAGCAGCTTGCCCGGGACGTACAATGAGCAGTTCTTC	CASSLPGTYNEQFF
18	-	TRBV25-1	TRBJ2-2	-	TGTGCCAGCAGTGCGACAGGACAGTGGGGACCGAACACCGGGGAGCTGTTTTTT	CASSATGQWGPNTGELFF
17	once	TRBV28	TRBJ2-3	TRBD2	TGTGCCAGCAACGCGTGGGGGGAGGGGTTGAACACAGATACGCAGTATTTT	CASNAWGEGLNTDTQYF
14	-	TRBV5-1	TRBJ1-1	-	TGCGCCAGCAGCTTGGATTGGGTGAACACTGAAGCTTTCTTT	CASSLDWVNTEAFF
11	-	TRBV19	TRBJ2-4	-	TGTGCCACCGCGGACGTCCTAGGTTTTTACTTC	CATADVLGFYF
13	-	TRBV7-2	TRBJ2-7	TRBD1	TGTGCCAGCAGCCGGGACAGGGAGGACGAGCAGTACTTC	CASSRDREDEQYF
20	-	TRBV21-1	TRBJ1-5	-	TGTGCCAGCAGCAAAGGCCCCGGGACAGGGGGCGCGGTGAGAAATCAGCCCCAGCATTTT	CASSKGPGTGGAVRNQPQHF
17	once	TRBV6-1	TRBJ2-2	TRBD2	TGTGCCAGCAGTGAATCCGTAGCGGGAGGCCCCACCGGGGAGCTGTTTTTT	CASSESVAGGPTGELFF
18	-	TRBV13	TRBJ2-7	TRBD2	TGTGCCAGCAGCTTAAGGCCAGCGGGAGGGTTTATCTACCACGAGCAGTACTTC	CASSLRPAGGFIYHEQYF
16	-	TRBV9	TRBJ2-1	TRBD2	TGTGCCAGCAGCATTACCGGGACTAGGTACTACAATGAGCAGTTCTTC	CASSITGTRYYNEQFF
12	-	TRBV7-9	TRBJ2-7	-	TGTGCCAGCAGCTCTCGTACATACGAGCAGTACTTC	CASSSRTYEQYF
18	once	TRBV5-1	TRBJ2-6	TRBD1	TGCGCCAGCAGCTTGGCGGGACAGGGGGCATCTGGGGCCAACGTCCTGACTTTC	CASSLAGQGASGANVLTF
14	-	TRBV2	TRBJ1-1	-	TGTGCCAGCAGTGAAGAGGGGAGTTGGACTGAAGCTTTCTTT	CASSEEGSWTEAFF
16	-	TRBV2	TRBJ2-1	TRBD2	TGTGCCAGCAGACAAAGGGGGACTAGCGGGTACAATGAGCAGTTCTTC	CASRQRGTSGYNEQFF
11	-	TRBV20-1	TRBJ1-2	-	TGCAGTGGAGGGGGGTTCTATGGCTACACCTTC	CSGGGFYGYTF
18	-	TRBV7-9	TRBJ2-2	TRBD2	TGTGCCAGCAGCTTTCGGACTAGCGGGAGGGCCCCGGCCGGGGAGCTGTTTTTT	CASSFRTSGRAPAGELFF